The sequence of this T cell receptor beta chain was determined in a study of T cells in Graves' hyperthyroidism and ophthalmopathy. Overall study results and limits: Most thyroid clonotypes with frequency above 0.001 were detected in blood. Ophthalmopathy was distinguished from stable hyperthyroidism by 13 V-J signatures.

The germline V gene encodes CDR1 LGHDT and CDR2 YNNKEL (reference sequence). The CDR3 is 18 amino acids. V was shortened by 4 bases and J by 4 bases, with 25 bases between the two germline ends. Authors of the study amplified TCR beta CDR3 regions from RNA transcripts. A first-round RT-PCR of the TCR CDR3 used the HTBI primer set. TCRdb re-derived calls from the multiplex PCR reads in MiXCR, one entry per CDR3 protein. The sample contains under 750,000 distinct CDR3 sequences, approximately 19% of which appear only once. Ten or more counts support this clonotype. Its target is unknown. Fresh peripheral blood, 10 ml, was the source of the PBMCs.

This TCR was recovered from a woman aged 50 to 60 with Graves' hyperthyroidism that later progressed to Graves' ophthalmopathy. This sequence joins TRBV3-1 and TRBJ2-5; possible D gene TRBD2, 5 bases. Sequencing used blood. CDR3 in amino acids: CASSRPLGGTAVPETQYF. The CDR3 coding sequence is TGTGCCAGCAGCCGCCCCCTCGGTGGAACAGCGGTTCCAGAGACCCAGTACTTC.